This T cell receptor beta chain was captured by sequencing in a study of blood T cell repertoires in COVID-19. Study-wide context: Donors in the United States, Italy and Spain gave samples during acute or convalescent COVID-19.

Participants were aged about 18 to 90 years, lived in over 20 US areas, and enrolled virtually. For recovered donors of Cohort 3, there were two negative PCRs, clearance, or symptom resolution. In the authors' workflow: Reference gene primers were amplified, and this amplification served to estimate nucleated cell counts. Clones were sequenced by immunoSEQ multiplex PCR, and TCRdb holds only the in-frame ones, with some missing. V and J calls and clone size are copied from that table; D and trimming were computed from the DNA. Found here are 330,000 or so clones, 80% to 95% of them singletons; the top ten hold about 18%. The CDR3 is made up of 13 amino acids. The J segment lost 2 bases and the V segment lost 5 bases, leaving 0 bases of the junction unmatched. Germline V gene data show CDR1 as MDHEN and CDR2 as SYDVKM.

Sequencing used PBMCs or T cells enriched from blood (not recorded which). The chain recombines TRBV28 with TRBJ1-5; 7 bases line up with TRBD1. The TCR comes from a woman in her twenties or thirties who had recovered from COVID-19. The CDR3 is CASSTGGNQPQHF. CDR3 DNA: TGTGCCAGCAGTACAGGGGGCAATCAGCCCCAGCATTTT.